The 15 T cell receptor beta chains below come from one sample, sequenced in a study of shared clonotypes between healthy human individuals. Naive CD8 cells lacked CD45RO and underwent positive selection for CCR7, leaving out terminally differentiated effector memory CD45RA+ cells. Measured with immunoSEQ multiplex PCR; TCRdb has only the in-frame clones, and not every one. The top ten clones hold approximately 0.33% of a sample with some 580,000 clones, roughly 98% of them seen once. The specimen was naive CD8+ T cells sorted from blood. These receptor sequences come from a young man in good health.

Regarding this clone: Other DNA sequences within the sample encode an identical CDR3. The chain employs TRBV27 and TRBJ2-5; D not certain. This CDR3 is 13 amino acids long. Germline-derived CDR1 and CDR2 are MNHEY and SMNVEV (reference sequence). The ends were cut back, 2 bases at V and 5 bases at J, with 9 bases in the middle. The CDR3 region has the DNA TGTGCCAGCAGTTTACTAGGGCCCGAGACCCAGTACTTC. Amino acid sequence: CASSLLGPETQYF.

The genes are TRBV29-1 and TRBJ1-2; the match to TRBD1 covers 9 bases. The V gene end was trimmed by 3 bases and the J gene end by 5 bases; junction bases not matched to a gene: 13. CDR1 and CDR2 (germline): SQVTM, ANQGSEA. The CDR3 loop spans 16 amino acids. CDR3 coding DNA: TGCAGCGTTGATAGGTTTGGGGACAGGGAGGGATATGGCTACACCTTC. Protein product: CSVDRFGDREGYGYTF.

The chain is built from TRBV19 and TRBJ2-3, with unresolved D. The V end was cut by 2 bases, the J end by 1 base, with 10 bases between. CDR1 and CDR2 from the germline V gene are LNHDA and SQIVND (reference sequence). The CDR3 is 15 amino acids. The CDR3 nucleotides read TGTGCCAGTAGTATAATGGATTATGGCACAGATACGCAGTATTTT. It yields the protein CASSIMDYGTDTQYF. Full variable domain (remainder filled in from reference TRBV19 and TRBJ2-3): DGGITQSPKYLFRKEGQNVTLSCEQNLNHDAMYWYRQDPGQGLRLIYYSQIVNDFQKGDIAEGYSVSREKKESFPLTVTSAQKNPTAFYLCASSIMDYGTDTQYFGPGTRLTVL.

CDR3 in amino acids: CASSLAIGQETQYF. Written as DNA, the CDR3 is TGTGCCAGCAGCTTAGCGATAGGCCAAGAGACCCAGTACTTC. This chain links TRBV7-9 with TRBJ2-5; D is ambiguous. CDR1 SEHNR and CDR2 FQNEAQ come from the germline V gene (reference sequence). CDR3 length: 14 residues. V was cut by 0 bases and J by 1 base, with 6 bases left in between.

V gene TRBV12-5 combines with J gene TRBJ2-1; no definite D call. The germline V gene encodes CDR1 LGHNT and CDR2 FRNRAP. The length of the CDR3 is 12 residues. V lost 6 bases, J lost 9 bases, and 12 bases lay in between. The CDR3 loop is CASGTYTGEQFF. The CDR3 DNA sequence: TGTGCTAGTGGCACTTACACTGGTGAGCAGTTCTTC.

The chain combines TRBV19 with TRBJ2-1; 8 bases map to TRBD2. Unmatched junction bases numbered 3, after V lost 2 bases and J lost 6 bases. Germline V lookup: CDR1 LNHDA, CDR2 SQIVND (reference sequence). There are 14 residues in the CDR3. CDR3 sequence (DNA): TGTGCCAGTAGTATATGGCGGGAGGTCAATGAGCAGTTCTTC. Its translation is CASSIWREVNEQFF.

The gene calls are TRBV5-6 and TRBJ2-7, with no clear D. The V gene's germline CDR1 is SGHDT and CDR2 YYEEEE. CDR3 length: 14 amino acids. The V gene lost 2 bases and the J gene lost 0 bases, with 9 bases spanning the gap. Here the CDR3 reads CASSFSGYSYEQYF. The DNA for the CDR3 is TGTGCCAGCAGCTTCAGTGGATACTCCTACGAGCAGTACTTC.

The V and J genes are TRBV11-1 and TRBJ2-3; maybe TRBD2 (5 bases). The CDR3 is made up of 14 amino acids. Per germline, CDR1 SGHAT and CDR2 FQDESV (reference sequence). V was shortened by 7 bases and J by 4 bases, with 15 bases between the two germline ends. The CDR3 here is CASTPGSKADTQYF. The DNA for the CDR3 is TGTGCCAGCACCCCGGGAAGTAAAGCAGATACGCAGTATTTT.

The chain is built from TRBV19 and TRBJ2-7; the match to TRBD2 covers 12 bases. Germline V CDR1 and CDR2: LNHDA, SQIVND (reference sequence). The CDR3 covers 18 residues. Trimming took 5 bases from V and 3 from J; bases not matched to a gene: 14. The CDR3 DNA reads TGTGCCAGTAGTGCAGACGCACGACTAGCGGGAGCCCTCTACGAGCAGTACTTC. Encoded protein: CASSADARLAGALYEQYF. Filled out from reference TRBV19 and TRBJ2-7, the complete variable domain reads DGGITQSPKYLFRKEGQNVTLSCEQNLNHDAMYWYRQDPGQGLRLIYYSQIVNDFQKGDIAEGYSVSREKKESFPLTVTSAQKNPTAFYLCASSADARLAGALYEQYFGPGTRLTVT.

The rearrangement links TRBV19 to TRBJ1-5; D uncertain. Germline V lookup: CDR1 LNHDA, CDR2 SQIVND (reference sequence). The length of the CDR3 is 15 residues. The germline V and J ends were trimmed by 0 bases and 7 bases, with 13 bases remaining between them. The CDR3 coding sequence is TGTGCCAGTAGTATAGATCGGGGATCCTCCCAGCCCCAGCATTTT. Its translation: CASSIDRGSSQPQHF.

The chain couples TRBV6-5 to TRBJ1-5; perhaps TRBD1 as D (5 bases). CDR3 length: 13 residues. V shed 8 bases and J shed 7 bases, with 15 bases lying between them. The germline gives CDR1 MNHEY, CDR2 SVGAGI. The CDR3 DNA follows: TGTGCCAGCGGTACAGGAATTGAGCAGCCCCAGCATTTT. Residues: CASGTGIEQPQHF.

The rearrangement joins TRBV4-1 to TRBJ2-1; 12 bases agree with TRBD2. V gave up 4 bases and J gave up 8 bases; unmatched junction bases: 9. This CDR3 has 16 residues. Per the germline V gene, CDR1 is MGHRA and CDR2 is YSYEKL. CDR3 nucleotides: TGCGCCAGCAGCCCCCAACTAGCGGGGGGAACGCATGAGCAGTTCTTC. It is translated as CASSPQLAGGTHEQFF.

Details on this clone: At the DNA level, this CDR3 is encoded by other sequences in the same sample as well. The rearrangement links TRBV29-1 to TRBJ2-1; D remains ambiguous. CDR1 and CDR2 from the germline V gene are SQVTM and ANQGSEA. The CDR3 is made up of 11 amino acids. V was clipped by 2 bases and J by 8 bases, with 7 bases between them. This CDR3 reads CSVEKWDEQFF. CDR3 DNA sequence: TGCAGCGTTGAAAAATGGGATGAGCAGTTCTTC.

The chain is built from TRBV30 and TRBJ1-1; maybe TRBD1 (5 bases). The CDR3 runs to 15 residues. Germline CDR1 is GTSNPN and CDR2 is SVGIG (reference sequence). The V end was cut by 5 bases, the J end by 4 bases, with 20 bases between. Written as DNA, the CDR3 is TGTGCCTGGTCTACCGCTGGGGGGGAGGGCACTGAAGCTTTCTTT. Translating it yields CAWSTAGGEGTEAFF.

V is TRBV18 and J is TRBJ2-1; 7 bases are a match to TRBD1. The junction had 11 bases not matched to a gene; V was cut back by 3 bases and J by 6 bases. The CDR3 covers 16 residues. From germline, CDR1 is KGHSH and CDR2 LQKENI. The CDR3 protein is CASSPLGQPPVNEQFF. Written as DNA, the CDR3 is TGTGCCAGCTCACCCTTGGGACAGCCTCCCGTCAATGAGCAGTTCTTC. The entire variable domain, with the rest obtained from reference TRBV18 and TRBJ2-1, is as follows: NAGVMQNPRHLVRRRGQEARLRCSPMKGHSHVYWYRQLPEEGLKFMVYLQKENIIDESGMPKERFSAEFPKEGPSILRIQQVVRGDSAAYFCASSPLGQPPVNEQFFGPGTRLTVL.